Listed here are 28 T cell receptor beta chains from one sample, sequenced in a study of Ad26.COV2.S vaccination and SARS-CoV-2 variants. Assay used: immunoSEQ multiplex PCR; TCRdb lists only in-frame clones, some missing. The repertoire holds approximately 480,000 clones, around nine tenths seen once, with around 13% in the top ten. Treatment: roughly 18 received Ad26.COV2.S at low or high dose, single or two shots; five or six received placebo; per-sample allocation not given. Sampling was done on day 63 after the first vaccine or placebo injection. Sequenced here: peripheral blood, sampled in a trial of Ad26.COV2.S vaccine versus placebo. The receptors here all came from a person aged 18-60 years who received the Ad26.COV2.S COVID-19 vaccine or a placebo.

Turning to this clone: The missing conserved phenylalanine or tryptophan at the end of this CDR3 makes a read error likely. It is unclear where the CDR3 begins or ends on the DNA, so no DNA is shown, and the CDR3 is as TCRdb lists it. This chain uses TRBV5-4 with TRBJ1-4. Germline V gene lookup returns CDR1 SGHNT and CDR2 YYREEE (reference sequence). The CDR3 is 9 amino acids long, termini counted. CDR3 loop: CASSQLGHL.

This clone was seen only once. The CDR3 DNA follows: TGTGCCAGCAGAGGGCCCTACGAGCAGTACTTC. Translation gives CASRGPYEQYF. The chain is built from TRBV25-1 and TRBJ2-7; D is unclear. CDR1 is MGHDK and CDR2 is SYGVNS in the germline V gene. Between the trimmed V and J ends, which lost 6 bases and 2 bases, there was a span of 5 bases. This CDR3 region has 11 residues.

This chain links TRBV5-4 with TRBJ1-1; D may be TRBD1 (5 bases). The CDR3 is made up of 15 amino acids. The germline V gene encodes CDR1 SGHNT and CDR2 YYREEE (reference sequence). The V end was cut by 4 bases, the J end by 1 base, with 14 bases between. The CDR3 DNA reads as TGTGCCAGCAGCCTGGTCCGGCAGGGGAACACTGAAGCTTTCTTT. Its translation is CASSLVRQGNTEAFF. The whole variable domain, filled in from reference TRBV5-4 and TRBJ1-1, reads ETGVTQSPTHLIKTRGQQVTLRCSSQSGHNTVSWYQQALGQGPQFIFQYYREEENGRGNFPPRFSGLQFPNYSSELNVNALELDDSALYLCASSLVRQGNTEAFFGQGTRLTVV.

The gene calls are TRBV28 and TRBJ2-5; 7 bases are a match to TRBD2. CDR1 is MDHEN, CDR2 SYDVKM, per germline. The CDR3 sequence is 14 residues long. With V trimmed by 7 bases and J by 4 bases, 9 bases remained unmatched. CDR3 nucleotides: TGTGCCAGCATCGATGGGGGGGTCGGAGAGACCCAGTACTTC. The encoded protein is CASIDGGVGETQYF.

V is TRBV7-3 and J is TRBJ2-5; D unclear. V dropped 3 bases and J dropped 4 bases, with 9 bases sitting between them. The CDR3 sequence is 13 residues long. Germline CDR1 SGHTA, CDR2 FQGTGA. The CDR3: CASSLWVGETQYF. CDR3 in DNA: TGTGCCAGCAGCTTGTGGGTGGGAGAGACCCAGTACTTC. The full variable domain, with the rest looked up from reference TRBV7-3 and TRBJ2-5, is GAGVSQTPSNKVTEKGKYVELRCDPISGHTALYWYRQSLGQGPEFLIYFQGTGAADDSGLPNDRFFAVRPEGSVSTLKIQRTERGDSAVYLCASSLWVGETQYFGPGTRLLVL.

The chain uses TRBV19 and TRBJ1-3; D not resolved. The CDR3 has 15 amino acids. V was clipped by 2 bases and J by 0 bases, with 8 bases between them. Germline V gene lookup returns CDR1 LNHDA and CDR2 SQIVND (reference sequence). The CDR3 bases are TGTGCCAGTAGTATAAACAGAAACTCTGGAAACACCATATATTTT. It translates to CASSINRNSGNTIYF.

This clone was detected only a few times. J is TRBJ1-2 and V is TRBV15, with a tentative D call TRBD1 (6 bases). In germline, CDR1 is LNHNV, CDR2 YYDKDF (reference sequence). The CDR3 covers 17 residues. Trimming cost V 5 bases and J 7 bases, with 26 bases left between them. CDR3 bases: TGTGCCACCAGCCGGGAGGGGGTTAGGGCGGGGCTCGCTGGCTACACCTTC. Protein product: CATSREGVRAGLAGYTF.

The gene calls are TRBV28 and TRBJ1-3; D is unclear. This CDR3 has 16 residues. The germline CDR1 and CDR2 sequences are MDHEN and SYDVKM. V was shortened by 3 bases and J by 0 bases, with 12 bases between the two germline ends. The CDR3 coding sequence is TGTGCCAGCAGTTTTAGGGTCAGCTTCTCTGGAAACACCATATATTTT. Its protein product is CASSFRVSFSGNTIYF.

This clone has a single count. V usage is TRBV28 and J usage is TRBJ2-5; 13 nucleotides agree with TRBD2. The V segment lost 6 bases and the J segment 1 base; nucleotides outside the gene matches: 11. The CDR3 contains 18 residues. CDR1 MDHEN and CDR2 SYDVKM come from the germline V gene. CDR3 sequence: CASSPNPGTSGVQETQYF. For the CDR3, the DNA is TGTGCCAGCAGCCCCAACCCCGGGACTAGCGGGGTCCAAGAGACCCAGTACTTC.

This clone was picked up one time. CDR3 bases: TGCGCCAGCAGGCGGGACACGAACACCGGGGAGCTGTTTTTT. This codes for CASRRDTNTGELFF. The rearrangement uses TRBV5-1 and TRBJ2-2; TRBD1 or TRBD2 may be the D gene (6 bases each). V shed 5 bases and J shed 0 bases, with 8 bases lying between them. CDR3 length equals 14 residues. Germline V lookup: CDR1 SGHRS, CDR2 YFSETQ.

This chain joins TRBV2 and TRBJ1-4, with no clear D. From germline, CDR1 is SNHLY and CDR2 FYNNEI. Trimming took off 2 bases at V and 8 bases at J, with 6 bases between the two ends. This CDR3 has 12 residues. CDR3 protein: CASSELWEKLFF. CDR3 coding DNA: TGTGCCAGCAGTGAATTGTGGGAAAAACTGTTTTTT.

CDR3 sequence (DNA): TGTGCCACCAGCAGAGTCGACCTGGGGGAGGGCTTTAATGAGCAGTTCTTC. Translating gives CATSRVDLGEGFNEQFF. The genes are TRBV15 and TRBJ2-1; TRBD2 aligns across 7 bases. Losses at the gene ends were 1 base for V and 7 bases for J; bases not matched to a gene: 13. Germline V CDR1 and CDR2: LNHNV, YYDKDF (reference sequence). The CDR3 is made up of 17 amino acids.

The chain is built from TRBV6-1 and TRBJ2-5; 11 bases map to TRBD2. The CDR3 spans 18 residues. Germline CDR1 is MNHNS and CDR2 is SASEGT. With V trimmed by 2 bases and J by 1 base, 9 bases remained unmatched. The CDR3 here is CASSEWGTSGSVQETQYF. The DNA of the CDR3 is TGTGCCAGCAGTGAATGGGGTACTAGCGGGAGTGTCCAAGAGACCCAGTACTTC.

This rearrangement joins TRBV18 to TRBJ2-6; 8 bases align to TRBD1. Losses at the gene ends were 1 base for V and 0 bases for J; bases not matched to a gene: 8. CDR1 KGHSH and CDR2 LQKENI come from the germline V gene. This CDR3 spans 19 amino acids. The CDR3 DNA sequence: TGTGCCAGCTCACCACGACAGGGGTATGGGCGCTCTGGGGCCAACGTCCTGACTTTC. This translates into CASSPRQGYGRSGANVLTF.

The chain combines TRBV7-2 with TRBJ2-6; D assignment may be TRBD1 or TRBD2 (5 bases each). The CDR3 covers 16 residues. Looked up from germline, CDR1 is SGHTA and CDR2 is FQGNSA. Trimming pared 5 bases from V and 2 bases from J, leaving 13 bases between. The CDR3 region is CASSSLGVPGANVLTF. CDR3 nucleotides: TGTGCCAGCAGCAGTCTGGGGGTCCCTGGGGCCAACGTCCTGACTTTC.

The chain uses TRBV19 and TRBJ1-6; TRBD1 might be the D (5 bases). The CDR3 consists of 15 residues. Germline CDR1 and CDR2: LNHDA and SQIVND (reference sequence). Between the trimmed V and J ends, which lost 6 bases and 7 bases, there was a span of 16 bases. The CDR3 DNA is TGTGCCAGTAGGAGCGGGGAACCAGGGAATTCACCCCTCCACTTT. Protein sequence: CASRSGEPGNSPLHF. Variable domain in full (rest from reference TRBV19 and TRBJ1-6): DGGITQSPKYLFRKEGQNVTLSCEQNLNHDAMYWYRQDPGQGLRLIYYSQIVNDFQKGDIAEGYSVSREKKESFPLTVTSAQKNPTAFYLCASRSGEPGNSPLHFGNGTRLTVT.

This rearrangement joins TRBV19 to TRBJ2-1; 10 nucleotides align to TRBD1. Germline V gene lookup returns CDR1 LNHDA and CDR2 SQIVND (reference sequence). The CDR3 sequence is 14 residues long. With 5 bases clipped from V and 9 bases from J, the junction kept 7 bases outside the gene matches. CDR3 in DNA: TGTGCCAGTAGTCTCGGTCGGACAGGGGGTGAGCAGTTCTTC. The encoded protein is CASSLGRTGGEQFF.

V and J are TRBV30 and TRBJ2-7; D ambiguous. V dropped 0 bases and J dropped 5 bases, with 8 bases sitting between them. This CDR3 region has 12 residues. Looked up from germline, CDR1 is GTSNPN and CDR2 is SVGIG (reference sequence). The CDR3 DNA follows: TGTGCCTGGAGTGTACGAGGAAACGAGCAGTACTTC. Amino acids: CAWSVRGNEQYF.

As DNA, the CDR3 is TGTGCCAGCAGCTTAGTGCTTGCAATCGATCTTTACGAGCAGTACTTC. Its protein is CASSLVLAIDLYEQYF. The rearrangement links TRBV7-2 to TRBJ2-7; D ambiguous. V was cut by 1 base and J by 4 bases, with 17 bases left in between. The length of the CDR3 is 16 residues. CDR1 is SGHTA and CDR2 is FQGNSA in the germline V gene. Filled out from reference TRBV7-2 and TRBJ2-7, the complete variable domain reads GAGVSQSPSNKVTEKGKDVELRCDPISGHTALYWYRQSLGQGLEFLIYFQGNSAPDKSGLPSDRFSAERTGGSVSTLTIQRTQQEDSAVYLCASSLVLAIDLYEQYFGPGTRLTVT.

V is TRBV28 and J is TRBJ2-7; tentative D call: TRBD1 (6 bases). V lost 9 bases and J 6 bases, leaving 15 bases between the germline ends. This CDR3 comprises 12 residues. The germline CDR1 and CDR2 sequences are MDHEN and SYDVKM. For the CDR3, the DNA is TGTGCCAGTAGGGCAGGGGCGCGCGAGCAGTACTTC. The encoded protein is CASRAGAREQYF.

This clone was recorded a few times. The chain carries TRBV7-2 and TRBJ2-3; D is possibly TRBD1 (6 bases). This CDR3 comprises 13 residues. Trimming took 5 bases from V and 7 from J, leaving 13 bases between them. In germline, CDR1 is SGHTA, CDR2 FQGNSA. DNA for the CDR3: TGTGCCAGCAGCCCGTTGAGGGGGTATACGCAGTATTTT. Its protein is CASSPLRGYTQYF. Supplemented by reference TRBV7-2 and TRBJ2-3, the full variable domain reads GAGVSQSPSNKVTEKGKDVELRCDPISGHTALYWYRQSLGQGLEFLIYFQGNSAPDKSGLPSDRFSAERTGGSVSTLTIQRTQQEDSAVYLCASSPLRGYTQYFGPGTRLTVL.

The chain is built from TRBV4-1 and TRBJ2-3, with unresolved D. V was clipped by 2 bases and J by 0 bases, with 6 bases between them. The CDR3 has 14 residues. CDR1 is MGHRA and CDR2 is YSYEKL in the germline V gene. The CDR3 DNA follows: TGCGCCAGCAGCCAAACTACTAGCACAGATACGCAGTATTTT. Translating gives CASSQTTSTDTQYF.

The V and J genes are TRBV10-3 and TRBJ1-2, with D perhaps TRBD1 (5 bases). The CDR3 contains 14 residues. Trimming removed 4 bases from V and 0 bases from J, with 9 bases in between. Per the germline V gene, CDR1 is ENHRY and CDR2 is SYGVKD. Here the CDR3 DNA reads TGTGCCATCAGTGGCGGGGGACCTAACTATGGCTACACCTTC. Protein sequence: CAISGGGPNYGYTF.

The J gene is TRBJ2-3, the V gene TRBV4-1, with unresolved D. The CDR3 spans 14 residues. Looked up from germline, CDR1 is MGHRA and CDR2 is YSYEKL. The germline V and J ends were trimmed by 2 bases and 0 bases, with 6 bases remaining between them. CDR3 amino acids: CASSQSTSTDTQYF. For the CDR3, the DNA is TGCGCCAGCAGCCAAAGTACTAGCACAGATACGCAGTATTTT.

Points on this clone: This sample includes further DNA sequences coding for the same CDR3. The rearrangement links TRBV9 to TRBJ1-1; D remains unclear. Germline lookup yields CDR1 SGDLS and CDR2 YYNGEE. This CDR3 spans 13 amino acids. The V end was cut by 0 bases, the J end by 3 bases, with 6 bases between. The CDR3, as DNA: TGTGCCAGCAGCGTAGGTGCCGACACTGAAGCTTTCTTT. Protein sequence: CASSVGADTEAFF.

V and J are TRBV15 and TRBJ2-3, with D unresolved. With 3 bases removed from V and 6 bases from J, the gap between germline ends came to 4 bases. Germline V lookup: CDR1 LNHNV, CDR2 YYDKDF (reference sequence). This CDR3 has 11 amino acids. The CDR3 nucleotides read TGTGCCACCAGCAGGGTGGATACGCAGTATTTT. Amino acids: CATSRVDTQYF.

The chain links TRBV19 to TRBJ1-2; perhaps TRBD1 as D (5 bases). CDR3 length: 18 amino acids. V shed 7 bases and J shed 3 bases, with 27 bases lying between them. Germline CDR1 LNHDA, CDR2 SQIVND (reference sequence). The CDR3 region has the DNA TGTGCCAGTACCCCACTACCCCGCGCGGGGCACAGCGACTATGGCTACACCTTC. Protein sequence: CASTPLPRAGHSDYGYTF.

This rearrangement joins TRBV6-5 to TRBJ2-7; unclear D gene. V gave up 6 bases and J gave up 2 bases, with 11 bases separating them. This CDR3 is built from 13 residues. Germline V CDR1 and CDR2: MNHEY, SVGAGI. The CDR3, as DNA: TGTGCCAGCAGCCCCTGGCAGGCCTACGAGCAGTACTTC. Translating gives CASSPWQAYEQYF.